This is a list of T cell receptor beta chains from one sample in a study of blood T cell repertoires in COVID-19. Method: immunoSEQ multiplex PCR; TCRdb's copy keeps in-frame clones and lacks some. The sample records tens of thousands of clones, 85% to 90% being singletons. The sample consisted of peripheral blood. These receptors were obtained from a woman between 65 and 79 years old with acute or convalescent COVID-19. Each CDR3 is given with its conserved first and last residue. A D gene is named only where the DNA matches it firmly. Rows may omit the clone size; those that give it use once, few, many or a size class.

V: TRBV10-2; J: TRBJ1-1; D: TRBD1; size: NA; DNA: TGCGCCAGCAAAGGGGGCGATTGGAACACTGAAGCTTTCTTT; CDR3: CASKGGDWNTEAFF
V: TRBV3-1/TRBV3-2; J: TRBJ1-4; D: NA; size: NA; DNA: TGTGCCAGCAGCCACGGAGTCGAAAAACTGTTTTTT; CDR3: CASSHGVEKLFF
V: TRBV5-4; J: TRBJ1-1; D: NA; size: NA; DNA: TGTGCCAGCAGCAACCAGGGTGGCACTGAAGCTTTCTTT; CDR3: CASSNQGGTEAFF
V: TRBV2; J: TRBJ2-2; D: NA; size: NA; DNA: TGTGCCAGCAGTGGTACACAGGTCGGTGCCGGGGAGCTGTTTTTT; CDR3: CASSGTQVGAGELFF
V: TRBV28; J: TRBJ1-2; D: NA; size: NA; DNA: TGTGCCAGCGGCGGTTCGGGCTACACCTTC; CDR3: CASGGSGYTF
V: TRBV6-5; J: TRBJ2-1; D: NA; size: once; DNA: TGTGCCAGCAGTCCCGGGACATTTGCCCACAATGAGCAGTTCTTC; CDR3: CASSPGTFAHNEQFF
V: TRBV6-1; J: TRBJ2-1; D: TRBD2; size: few; DNA: TGTGCCAGCAGTGAAGGCACTAGCGACTACAATGAGCAGTTCTTC; CDR3: CASSEGTSDYNEQFF
V: TRBV7-3; J: TRBJ1-6; D: TRBD1; size: NA; DNA: TGTGCCAGCAGTCCTGGGACAGGGTTGAATTCACCCCTCCACTTT; CDR3: CASSPGTGLNSPLHF
V: TRBV6-2/TRBV6-3; J: TRBJ2-4; D: TRBD1; size: once; DNA: TGTGCCAGCAGCAAGACAGGGACAAACATTCAGTACTTC; CDR3: CASSKTGTNIQYF
V: TRBV7-8; J: TRBJ1-1; D: NA; size: NA; DNA: TGTGCCAGCAGCTTAACAGGACCGAACACTGAAGCTTTCTTT; CDR3: CASSLTGPNTEAFF
V: TRBV6-1; J: TRBJ2-5; D: NA; size: NA; DNA: TGTGCCAGCAGTGGGGGCCAATTGGATTTTGGTTTGCAAGAGACCCAGTACTTC; CDR3: CASSGGQLDFGLQETQYF
V: TRBV10-1; J: TRBJ1-1; D: NA; size: NA; DNA: TGCGCCAGCAGCTCCGGACAGCGAGGTACCTACACTGAAGCTTTCTTT; CDR3: CASSSGQRGTYTEAFF
V: TRBV5-8; J: TRBJ2-5; D: NA; size: NA; DNA: TGTGCCAGCAGCTGGGGTGGGGGCGAGACCTTTGAGACCCAGTACTTC; CDR3: CASSWGGGETFETQYF
V: TRBV2; J: TRBJ2-1; D: TRBD2; size: NA; DNA: TGTGCCAGCAGGAAGAGCGGGGGGATTAACAATGAGCAGTTCTTC; CDR3: CASRKSGGINNEQFF
V: TRBV5-5; J: TRBJ1-4; D: NA; size: NA; DNA: TGTGCCAGCAGCTTGGATAGTGCAACTAATGAAAAACTGTTTTTT; CDR3: CASSLDSATNEKLFF
V: TRBV21-1; J: TRBJ2-2; D: NA; size: NA; DNA: TGTGCCAGCAGAACACCTCCCCGGGTTGGGGTACTAGCGGGAGCGGGGGAGCTGTTTTTT; CDR3: CASRTPPRVGVLAGAGELFF
V: TRBV11-2; J: TRBJ2-3; D: TRBD1; size: NA; DNA: TGTGCCAGCAGGTTATGGGGACAGGTCAACACAGATACGCAGTATTTT; CDR3: CASRLWGQVNTDTQYF
V: TRBV5-3; J: TRBJ2-2; D: NA; size: NA; DNA: TGTGCCAGAAGCGCCAGGGGGGAGCTGTTTTTT; CDR3: CARSARGELFF
V: TRBV6-5; J: TRBJ1-1; D: TRBD1; size: NA; DNA: TGTGCCAGCAGACCTGACAGGGGCCACAACACTGAAGCTTTCTTT; CDR3: CASRPDRGHNTEAFF
V: TRBV19; J: TRBJ1-1; D: TRBD1; size: NA; DNA: TGTGCCAGTAGGGTCCGGACAGGGGGCTTGGGTCGAAACACTGAAGCTTTCTTT; CDR3: CASRVRTGGLGRNTEAFF
V: TRBV24-1; J: TRBJ2-3; D: TRBD2; size: NA; DNA: TGTGCCACCAGTGATGGAGCGGGGGGTGTAACAGATACGCAGTATTTT; CDR3: CATSDGAGGVTDTQYF
V: TRBV6-5; J: TRBJ1-1; D: NA; size: NA; DNA: TGTGCCAGCAGTTCTCCAGGGCCATCAAACACTGAAGCTTTCTTT; CDR3: CASSSPGPSNTEAFF
V: TRBV7-9; J: TRBJ2-7; D: TRBD1; size: NA; DNA: TGTGCCAGCAGCCGACAGGGCTACGAGCAGTACTTC; CDR3: CASSRQGYEQYF
V: TRBV20-1; J: TRBJ1-4; D: NA; size: once; DNA: TGCAGTGCTAGTGAGGTAGCGGATGAAAAACTGTTTTTT; CDR3: CSASEVADEKLFF
V: TRBV29-1; J: TRBJ1-3; D: TRBD1; size: NA; DNA: TGCAGCGTTACTGAACAGGGGATCCCTGGAAACACCATATATTTT; CDR3: CSVTEQGIPGNTIYF
V: TRBV7-2; J: TRBJ1-5; D: NA; size: NA; DNA: TGTGCCAGCAGCCCGGGACAATACAATCAGCCCCAGCATTTT; CDR3: CASSPGQYNQPQHF
V: TRBV15; J: TRBJ2-3; D: TRBD2; size: NA; DNA: TGTGCCACCAGCAGGGAGAATAGCGGGAGGGAGGCAGATACGCAGTATTTT; CDR3: CATSRENSGREADTQYF
V: TRBV11-3; J: TRBJ2-2; D: NA; size: NA; DNA: TGTGCCAGCAGCTCGGGGAACACCGGGGAGCTGTTTTTT; CDR3: CASSSGNTGELFF
V: TRBV13; J: TRBJ2-7; D: NA; size: NA; DNA: TGTGCCAGCAGCCTTTCACTCTCCTACGAGCAGTACTTC; CDR3: CASSLSLSYEQYF
V: TRBV27; J: TRBJ2-3; D: NA; size: NA; DNA: TGTGCCAGCAGTAAACGGAGCACAGATACGCAGTATTTT; CDR3: CASSKRSTDTQYF
V: TRBV3-1/TRBV3-2; J: TRBJ2-3; D: TRBD2; size: NA; DNA: TGTGCCAGCAGCCGAGCCGGGACTAGCGGCACAGATACGCAGTATTTT; CDR3: CASSRAGTSGTDTQYF
V: TRBV6-5; J: TRBJ1-4; D: NA; size: NA; DNA: TGTGCCAGCAGTCTTCATTTCAGTAATGAAAAACTGTTTTTT; CDR3: CASSLHFSNEKLFF
V: TRBV29-1; J: TRBJ2-3; D: NA; size: NA; DNA: TGCAGCGTTGAGTCTCTAGGGGCCACAGATACGCAGTATTTT; CDR3: CSVESLGATDTQYF
V: TRBV6-1; J: TRBJ2-4; D: TRBD1; size: NA; DNA: TGTGCCAGCAGTGCAGCCGGGACAGGGTTAGATTTTCCGGCCAAAAACATTCAGTACTTC; CDR3: CASSAAGTGLDFPAKNIQYF
V: TRBV6-1; J: TRBJ1-2; D: TRBD1; size: NA; DNA: TGTGCCAGCAGTGAAAGAAAGACAGGGACTTATGGCTACACCTTC; CDR3: CASSERKTGTYGYTF
V: TRBV7-8; J: TRBJ2-2; D: NA; size: once; DNA: TGTGCCAGCAGCTCAGGGGCCGCCACCGGGGAGCTGTTTTTT; CDR3: CASSSGAATGELFF
V: TRBV28; J: TRBJ2-5; D: NA; size: NA; DNA: TGTGCCAGCAATTTTCAGGGTTTGGAGACCCAGTACTTC; CDR3: CASNFQGLETQYF
V: TRBV2; J: TRBJ2-7; D: NA; size: NA; DNA: TGTGCCAGCAGTGAGCTGGGGGGTTGGGTAGCCTACGAGCAGTACTTC; CDR3: CASSELGGWVAYEQYF
V: TRBV2; J: TRBJ2-2; D: TRBD1; size: NA; DNA: TGTGCCAGCAGCGGGACAGGAACCGGGGAGCTGTTTTTT; CDR3: CASSGTGTGELFF
V: TRBV18; J: TRBJ1-2; D: NA; size: NA; DNA: TGTGCCAGCTCACCAAGTAACAGGATCATCTTC; CDR3: CASSPSNRIIF
V: TRBV7-9; J: TRBJ2-7; D: TRBD2; size: once; DNA: TGTGCCAGCAGCTTACTACGGACGGGAGGTGACGAGCAGTACTTC; CDR3: CASSLLRTGGDEQYF
V: TRBV7-9; J: TRBJ1-2; D: NA; size: NA; DNA: TGTGCCAGCAGCTTAGGGCAGGGTCCTAACTATGGCTACACCTTC; CDR3: CASSLGQGPNYGYTF
V: TRBV20-1; J: TRBJ2-2; D: NA; size: NA; DNA: TGCAGTGCTAGTCTTCCGGGAGCTGATTCCGGGGAGCTGTTTTTT; CDR3: CSASLPGADSGELFF
V: TRBV6-6; J: TRBJ1-1; D: NA; size: NA; DNA: TGTGCCAGCAGAGCGAACACTGAAGCTTTCTTT; CDR3: CASRANTEAFF
V: TRBV7-3; J: TRBJ2-3; D: TRBD1; size: NA; DNA: TGTGCCAGCAGCTCACAGGGGGCACAAGATACGCAGTATTTT; CDR3: CASSSQGAQDTQYF
V: TRBV9; J: TRBJ2-3; D: NA; size: NA; DNA: TGTGCCAGCAGCGTTTCGAACAGGCTTAGGTGGGAAACAGATACGCAGTATTTT; CDR3: CASSVSNRLRWETDTQYF
V: TRBV5-1; J: TRBJ2-2; D: NA; size: NA; DNA: TGCGCCAGCAGCCCTGACAGGCCCATCAAGCTGTTTTTT; CDR3: CASSPDRPIKLFF
V: TRBV11-2; J: TRBJ2-1; D: TRBD2; size: NA; DNA: TGTGCCAGCAGCAGATTCGGTACTAGCGGGAAGAGTTACAATGAGCAGTTCTTC; CDR3: CASSRFGTSGKSYNEQFF
V: TRBV14; J: TRBJ1-3; D: NA; size: NA; DNA: TGTGCCAGCAGCCCGATCGGACAGCTCTCTGGAAACACCATATATTTT; CDR3: CASSPIGQLSGNTIYF
V: TRBV27; J: TRBJ1-6; D: TRBD1; size: NA; DNA: TGTGCCAGCAGGATCACAGGGGGGAATTCACCCCTCCACTTT; CDR3: CASRITGGNSPLHF
V: TRBV7-2; J: TRBJ2-7; D: TRBD1; size: NA; DNA: TGTGCCAGCAGCTTAGTTCAGGGGGCTTACGAGCAGTACTTC; CDR3: CASSLVQGAYEQYF
V: TRBV27; J: TRBJ2-5; D: TRBD1; size: NA; DNA: TGTGCCAGCAGGGGATCAGGACAGGGTGAAGAGACCCAGTACTTC; CDR3: CASRGSGQGEETQYF